The clone carrying this T cell receptor (beta chain) was recorded a few times. The antigen is unknown. The sample originates from a study of CD8 T cells in ankylosing spondylitis. One entry per CDR3 protein, called by TCRdb with MiXCR from the 5' RACE reads. The table has a few hundred thousand distinct CDR3 sequences, 8% seen once. Germline-derived CDR1 and CDR2 are LGHNA and YSLEER. V was clipped by 0 bases and J by 12 bases, with 21 bases between them. The CDR3 contains 17 residues. Broader study findings: Among TCR beta sequences, a motif of roughly 8 highly homologous variants appeared characteristic of ankylosing spondylitis blood.

Sequencing was performed on blood, either unsorted or a sorted T cell fraction (not recorded which). This sequence originates from a male donor with ankylosing spondylitis. The chain has TRBV4-3 and TRBJ1-6; D unresolved. The CDR3 region is CASSQDAGIRGSEPLHF. The CDR3 DNA reads as TGCGCCAGCAGCCAAGATGCGGGGATCCGGGGAAGCGAACCCCTCCACTTT.